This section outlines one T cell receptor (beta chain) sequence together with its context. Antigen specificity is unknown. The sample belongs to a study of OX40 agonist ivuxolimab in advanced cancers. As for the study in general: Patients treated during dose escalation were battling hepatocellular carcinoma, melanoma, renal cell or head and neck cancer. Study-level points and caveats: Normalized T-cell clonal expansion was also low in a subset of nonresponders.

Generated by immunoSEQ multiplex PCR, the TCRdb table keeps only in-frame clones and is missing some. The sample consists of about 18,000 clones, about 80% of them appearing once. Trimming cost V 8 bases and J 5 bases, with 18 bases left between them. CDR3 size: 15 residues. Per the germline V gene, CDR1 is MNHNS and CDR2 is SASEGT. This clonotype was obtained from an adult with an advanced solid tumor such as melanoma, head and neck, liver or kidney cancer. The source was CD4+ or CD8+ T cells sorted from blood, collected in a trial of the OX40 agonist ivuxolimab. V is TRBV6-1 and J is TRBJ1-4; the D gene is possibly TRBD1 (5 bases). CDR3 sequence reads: CASAPSQGSNEKLFF. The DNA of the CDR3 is TGTGCCAGCGCCCCCAGTCAGGGATCGAATGAAAAACTGTTTTTT.